Below are 17 T cell receptor beta chains sequenced from a single sample in a study of identical twins. TCRdb reprocessed the 5' RACE reads with MiXCR, giving one entry per CDR3 protein. Among under 250,000 distinct CDR3 sequences, 7% to 8.5% were seen once, and the ten largest hold about 5.8%. These sequences were also reported in another study, on yellow fever vaccine responses in identical twins.

The specimen was CD8+ T cells sorted from blood. The receptor source for this set is a woman in her late teens or twenties in good health.

This sequence joins TRBV28 and TRBJ2-2; TRBD2 matches 11 bases. Germline loops: CDR1 MDHEN, CDR2 SYDVKM. There are 17 residues in the CDR3. Trimming at V came to 6 bases and at J to 2 bases, leaving 8 bases not matched to a gene. The CDR3 nucleotides read TGTGCCAGCAGCCGACTAGCGGGATTTACAAACACCGGGGAGCTGTTTTTT. The encoded protein is CASSRLAGFTNTGELFF.

CDR3 in DNA: TGTGCCAGCAGCCCAGGGACTAGCGGGAGGAGCCAAGAGACCCAGTACTTC. It translates to CASSPGTSGRSQETQYF. The chain recombines TRBV7-8 with TRBJ2-5, with 15 bases matching TRBD2. J gave up 1 base and V 5 bases, and 5 bases lay outside the gene matches. Germline assignment: CDR1 SGHVS and CDR2 FQNEAQ. This CDR3 spans 17 amino acids.

This rearrangement joins TRBV10-2 to TRBJ1-6; D remains ambiguous. The V gene's germline CDR1 is WSHSY and CDR2 SAAADI. V was shortened by 1 base and J by 7 bases, with 11 bases between the two germline ends. CDR3 size: 15 residues. The CDR3, as DNA: TGCGCCAGCAGTGAGTTAGGGCTTGGGAATTCACCCCTCCACTTT. Its protein is CASSELGLGNSPLHF.

This clonotype was observed many times. The chain recombines TRBV7-9 with TRBJ2-3; TRBD1 might be the D (6 bases). V shed 7 bases and J shed 6 bases, with 20 bases lying between them. Germline V lookup: CDR1 SEHNR, CDR2 FQNEAQ (reference sequence). The CDR3 sequence is 15 residues long. CDR3 sequence: CASIQGPTAFDTQYF. The CDR3 DNA follows: TGTGCCAGCATCCAGGGGCCCACGGCGTTCGATACGCAGTATTTT.

The V and J genes are TRBV27 and TRBJ2-5, with no clear D. V was pared by 5 bases and J by 3 bases, with 25 bases between. CDR1 and CDR2 (germline): MNHEY, SMNVEV (reference sequence). CDR3 length: 18 residues. The CDR3 DNA follows: TGTGCCAGCAGTCCTAGACATGACCCTGAAGGCGCCAAAGAGACCCAGTACTTC. The encoded protein is CASSPRHDPEGAKETQYF.

This clonotype was detected many times. The CDR3 DNA reads as TGTGCCACCAGCAGAGAACTAGCGGGAGTCTGGGAGACCCAGTACTTC. It specifies CATSRELAGVWETQYF. The chain carries TRBV15 and TRBJ2-5; 11 bases are a match to TRBD2. The CDR3 contains 16 residues. Germline V gives CDR1 LNHNV, CDR2 YYDKDF (reference sequence). The ends lost 0 bases at V and 5 bases at J; junction bases unmatched: 5.

Ten or more counts support this clonotype. The rearrangement uses TRBV12-3 or TRBV12-4 and TRBJ2-1; D uncertain. V was pared by 3 bases and J by 2 bases, with 14 bases between. The CDR3 spans 16 residues. The CDR3 sequence is CASSFAGSEAYNEQFF. The CDR3 coding sequence is TGTGCCAGCAGTTTTGCAGGCTCCGAGGCCTACAATGAGCAGTTCTTC.

This clonotype came up a few times. V and J are TRBV20-1 and TRBJ2-3, with D uncertain. The V end was cut by 3 bases, the J end by 0 bases, with 19 bases between. Per the germline V gene, CDR1 is DFQATT and CDR2 is SNEGSKA (reference sequence). This CDR3 spans 17 amino acids. DNA of the CDR3: TGCAGTGCTAGTTGGGTCGGCGGAAATCCTAGCACAGATACGCAGTATTTT. Translated: CSASWVGGNPSTDTQYF.

The table lists this clonotype with many counts. The CDR3 loop reads CASSERKDRGETQYF. CDR3 DNA sequence: TGTGCCAGCAGTGAAAGGAAGGACAGGGGTGAGACCCAGTACTTC. This chain connects TRBV2 to TRBJ2-5; TRBD1 agrees at 9 bases. V dropped 2 bases and J dropped 5; count of bases not matched to a gene: 6. CDR1 is SNHLY and CDR2 is FYNNEI in the germline V gene. This CDR3 contains 15 residues.

This clonotype was recorded at least ten times. The rearrangement links TRBV28 to TRBJ2-7; 14 nucleotides agree with TRBD2. Per germline, CDR1 MDHEN and CDR2 SYDVKM. This CDR3 is built from 16 residues. V was pared by 6 bases and J by 0 bases, with 4 bases of the junction left unmatched. CDR3 sequence reads: CASRTGTSGSSYEQYF. CDR3 nucleotides: TGTGCCAGCAGAACCGGGACTAGCGGGAGCTCCTACGAGCAGTACTTC.

This clonotype was counted many times. This rearrangement joins TRBV12-3 or TRBV12-4 to TRBJ2-5; a possible D gene is TRBD2 (7 bases). The CDR3 runs 15 residues. V was cut by 6 bases and J by 1 base, with 15 bases left in between. The CDR3 protein is CASSRAGGLQETQYF. CDR3 bases: TGTGCCAGCAGCCGGGCCGGGGGGCTCCAAGAGACCCAGTACTTC.

The chain has TRBV7-9 and TRBJ2-2, with D possibly TRBD2 on 5 matching bases. V lost 7 bases, J lost 6 bases, and 21 bases lay in between. Germline V gene sequence: CDR1 SEHNR, CDR2 FQNEAQ (reference sequence). The CDR3 is 16 residues long. CDR3: CASKPLAMGVAGELFF. As DNA, the CDR3 is TGTGCCAGCAAGCCGCTAGCTATGGGTGTCGCCGGGGAGCTGTTTTTT. The full variable domain, rest sourced from reference TRBV7-9 and TRBJ2-2, is DTGVSQNPRHKITKRGQNVTFRCDPISEHNRLYWYRQTLGQGPEFLTYFQNEAQLEKSRLLSDRFSAERPKGSFSTLEIQRTEQGDSAMYLCASKPLAMGVAGELFFGEGSRLTVL.

This clonotype was detected only a few times. The V and J genes are TRBV28 and TRBJ2-7; D may be TRBD1 or TRBD2 (5 bases each). The CDR3 consists of 12 residues. From germline, CDR1 is MDHEN and CDR2 SYDVKM. V was pared by 5 bases and J by 7 bases, with 12 bases between. CDR3: CASSASWGEQYV. DNA for the CDR3: TGTGCCAGCAGTGCATCTTGGGGGGAGCAGTACGTC.

The chain combines TRBV9 with TRBJ2-1; D might be TRBD2 (5 bases). This CDR3 has 15 residues. In germline, CDR1 is SGDLS, CDR2 YYNGEE. Trimming cost V 0 bases and J 9 bases, with 16 bases left between them. The CDR3 here is CASSVGGSTTFEQFF. CDR3 DNA: TGTGCCAGCAGCGTAGGAGGGTCTACCACCTTTGAGCAGTTCTTC.

This clonotype was counted many times. The chain combines TRBV7-6 with TRBJ2-3; no clear D. CDR3 length equals 14 residues. V was cut by 6 bases and J by 1 base, with 11 bases left in between. Per the germline V gene, CDR1 is SGHVS and CDR2 is FNYEAQ. The CDR3 coding sequence is TGTGCCAGCAGTCGATTAATCGGCACAGATACGCAGTATTTT. It yields the protein CASSRLIGTDTQYF.

Comment on this clonotype: This may come from a read error, since a much larger clone is one base off. For the CDR3, the DNA is TGTACCAGCAGCACAATTCTGACGCTGGGTGAGCAGTTCTTC. This encodes CTSSTILTLGEQFF. This chain connects TRBV12-3 or TRBV12-4 to TRBJ2-1; no clear D. The CDR3 totals 14 residues.

This chain joins TRBV9 and TRBJ1-2; 9 bases line up with TRBD1. The trim removed 5 bases at V and 7 bases at J, leaving 6 bases unmatched. From germline, CDR1 is SGDLS and CDR2 YYNGEE. The CDR3 spans 13 residues. CDR3 loop: CASSTGGAAGYTF. The CDR3 bases are TGTGCCAGCAGTACAGGGGGCGCGGCTGGCTACACCTTC. Full variable domain (rest looked up from reference TRBV9 and TRBJ1-2): DSGVTQTPKHLITATGQRVTLRCSPRSGDLSVYWYQQSLDQGLQFLIQYYNGEERAKGNILERFSAQQFPDLHSELNLSSLELGDSALYFCASSTGGAAGYTFGSGTRLTVV.